The 16 T cell receptor beta chains below come from one sample, sequenced in a study of blood T cell repertoires in COVID-19. Using immunoSEQ multiplex PCR, the repertoire was profiled, and TCRdb retains in-frame clones only, with some absent. This repertoire shows around 100,000 clones, around 85% found once; its top ten account for around 5.5%. Source material: peripheral blood. The receptors stem from a woman aged 55-70 years with COVID-19, enrolled during active disease.

The genes are TRBV7-3 and TRBJ1-2; 8 bases agree with TRBD1. This CDR3 has 16 residues. The V gene's germline CDR1 is SGHTA and CDR2 FQGTGA. Unmatched junction bases numbered 15, after V lost 4 bases and J lost 8 bases. CDR3 protein: CASSSTPGGIPGGYTF. CDR3 bases: TGTGCCAGCAGCTCAACTCCAGGGGGCATCCCCGGAGGCTACACCTTC.

The chain joins TRBV4-3 to TRBJ1-6; D uncertain. CDR3 length equals 14 residues. Germline assignment: CDR1 LGHNA and CDR2 YSLEER. Trimming cost V 6 bases and J 6 bases, with 12 bases left between them. The CDR3 protein is CASSIRGVNSPLHF. CDR3 coding DNA: TGCGCCAGCAGTATACGAGGAGTTAATTCACCCCTCCACTTT.

The chain combines TRBV10-2 with TRBJ2-7; TRBD1 agrees at 9 bases. The V gene end was trimmed by 8 bases and the J gene end by 6 bases; junction bases not matched to a gene: 14. The CDR3 length is 15 residues. The germline V gene encodes CDR1 WSHSY and CDR2 SAAADI. CDR3 DNA: TGCGCCAGCGATGATGGGGGACAGGGTGCTTTCGAGCAGTACTTC. Protein sequence: CASDDGGQGAFEQYF.

The chain uses TRBV5-8 and TRBJ2-7; D possibly corresponds to TRBD1 (6 bases). There are 12 residues in the CDR3. Germline CDR1 is SGHTS and CDR2 is YDEGEE. Trimming removed 6 bases from V and 3 bases from J, with 10 bases in between. Written as DNA, the CDR3 is TGTGCCAGCACGGGGACATTCTACGAGCAGTACTTC. Protein product: CASTGTFYEQYF. Complete variable domain (other parts from reference TRBV5-8 and TRBJ2-7): EAGVTQSPTHLIKTRGQQATLRCSPISGHTSVYWYQQALGLGLQFLLWYDEGEERNRGNFPPRFSGRQFPNYSSELNVNALELEDSALYLCASTGTFYEQYFGPGTRLTVT.

The chain recombines TRBV7-3 with TRBJ2-3; 12 bases are a match to TRBD2. J gave up 9 bases and V 6 bases, and 16 bases lay outside the gene matches. CDR3 length: 17 residues. CDR1 SGHTA and CDR2 FQGTGA come from the germline V gene. Here the CDR3 DNA reads TGTGCCAGCAGTCGCCCACGACTAGCGGGGGAGAAGGGGACGCAGTATTTT. Amino acid sequence: CASSRPRLAGEKGTQYF.

The chain couples TRBV6-6 to TRBJ1-2, with TRBD1 matching over 8 bases. This CDR3 region has 14 residues. The ends lost 2 bases at V and 6 bases at J; junction bases unmatched: 5. CDR1 and CDR2 (germline): MNHNY, SVGAGI (reference sequence). CDR3 DNA sequence: TGTGCCAGCAGTTACCTACAGGGGGGGGATGGCTACACCTTC. Amino acids: CASSYLQGGDGYTF.

The chain joins TRBV27 to TRBJ1-5; D is unresolved. From germline, CDR1 is MNHEY and CDR2 SMNVEV (reference sequence). With 6 bases removed from V and 11 bases from J, the gap between germline ends came to 23 bases. This CDR3 is built from 15 residues. The CDR3 DNA sequence: TGTGCCAGCAGCCCCGGGGAGGGCCGGTTGTCGGCCCAGCATTTT. It translates to CASSPGEGRLSAQHF.

This rearrangement joins TRBV6-6 to TRBJ1-2; 10 nucleotides line up with TRBD1. V was pared by 5 bases and J by 3 bases, with 0 bases of the junction left unmatched. The CDR3 runs 13 residues. Germline-derived CDR1 and CDR2 are MNHNY and SVGAGI (reference sequence). The CDR3 DNA reads TGTGCCAGCAGTGGGACAGGGGACTATGGCTACACCTTC. This encodes CASSGTGDYGYTF.

The chain recombines TRBV7-9 with TRBJ2-3, with 7 bases fitting TRBD1. Germline-derived CDR1 and CDR2 are SEHNR and FQNEAQ (reference sequence). The CDR3 covers 15 residues. J lost 1 base, V lost 6 bases, and 7 bases had no gene match. In DNA, the CDR3 is TGTGCCAGCAGGGTGATCGACAGGGGCACAGATACGCAGTATTTT. Translating gives CASRVIDRGTDTQYF.

The chain couples TRBV5-4 to TRBJ1-2, with 7 bases aligning to TRBD1. The J segment lost 2 bases and the V segment lost 0 bases, leaving 7 bases of the junction unmatched. Germline V gene data show CDR1 as SGHNT and CDR2 as YYREEE (reference sequence). The CDR3 consists of 16 residues. The CDR3 sequence: CASSLAGQGENYGYTF. CDR3 sequence (DNA): TGTGCCAGCAGCTTGGCCGGGCAGGGGGAGAACTATGGCTACACCTTC.

This clone was observed a few times. The chain carries TRBV7-3 and TRBJ1-3; 8 bases fit TRBD1. The CDR3 contains 16 residues. Germline lookup yields CDR1 SGHTA and CDR2 FQGTGA. J was trimmed by 2 bases and V by 2 bases; bases with no gene match: 5. The CDR3 bases are TGTGCCAGCAGCTTAGGCGCACAGGGGGCTGGAAACACCATATATTTT. Protein: CASSLGAQGAGNTIYF. Supplemented by reference TRBV7-3 and TRBJ1-3, the full variable domain reads GAGVSQTPSNKVTEKGKYVELRCDPISGHTALYWYRQSLGQGPEFLIYFQGTGAADDSGLPNDRFFAVRPEGSVSTLKIQRTERGDSAVYLCASSLGAQGAGNTIYFGEGSWLTVV.

This chain joins TRBV28 and TRBJ1-5; D might be TRBD1 (6 bases). V lost 5 bases to trimming and J lost 4 bases, with 9 bases between them. Germline-derived CDR1 and CDR2 are MDHEN and SYDVKM. The CDR3 runs 13 residues. CDR3 protein: CASSPQGNQPQHF. The CDR3 DNA is TGTGCCAGCAGTCCACAGGGAAATCAGCCCCAGCATTTT.

This clone was picked up one time. This sequence joins TRBV4-1 and TRBJ2-7, with D perhaps TRBD1 (8 bases). Germline V gives CDR1 MGHRA, CDR2 YSYEKL. The V gene lost 0 bases and the J gene lost 3 bases, with 24 bases spanning the gap. The CDR3 is 19 amino acids. CDR3 loop: CASSQESRAGTGGIYEQYF. For the CDR3, the DNA is TGCGCCAGCAGCCAAGAGAGTCGAGCGGGGACAGGAGGAATCTACGAGCAGTACTTC.

The CDR3: CASSPGLPGETQYF. In DNA, the CDR3 is TGCGCCAGCAGTCCGGGACTCCCGGGAGAGACCCAGTACTTC. The chain joins TRBV10-1 to TRBJ2-5, with D possibly matching TRBD2 (6 bases). Trimming pared 5 bases from V and 4 bases from J, leaving 14 bases between. CDR3 length: 14 amino acids. The germline CDR1 and CDR2 sequences are WNHNN and SYGVQD (reference sequence).

This chain connects TRBV7-3 to TRBJ2-7; tentative D call: TRBD2 (6 bases). The CDR3 is 14 residues long. Germline assignment: CDR1 SGHTA and CDR2 FQGTGA. Trimming left V 1 base short and J 2 bases short, with 9 bases between. This CDR3 is CASSLMEGPYEQYF. The CDR3 region has the DNA TGTGCCAGCAGCTTAATGGAGGGGCCCTACGAGCAGTACTTC.

The chain combines TRBV13 with TRBJ2-5; D possibly corresponds to TRBD1 (6 bases). The V gene's germline CDR1 is PRHDT and CDR2 FYEKMQ (reference sequence). Trimming cost V 5 bases and J 1 base, with 11 bases left between them. The CDR3 runs to 14 residues. The CDR3 sequence: CASSLGQFQETQYF. In DNA, the CDR3 is TGTGCCAGCAGCCTCGGACAGTTCCAAGAGACCCAGTACTTC. The complete variable domain, with remaining parts taken from reference TRBV13 and TRBJ2-5, reads AAGVIQSPRHLIKEKRETATLKCYPIPRHDTVYWYQQGPGQDPQFLISFYEKMQSDKGSIPDRFSAQQFSDYHSELNMSSLELGDSALYFCASSLGQFQETQYFGPGTRLLVL.